Included here is one T cell receptor beta chain sequence, with context. These data come from a study of T cell responses to AZD1222 COVID-19 vaccine. Using immunoSEQ multiplex PCR, the repertoire was profiled, and TCRdb retains in-frame clones only, with some absent. The sample consists of more than 50,000 clones, around 90% of them appearing once. This CDR3 spans 16 amino acids. J gave up 6 bases and V 1 base, and 8 bases lay outside the gene matches. The germline V gene has CDR1 WNHNN and CDR2 SYGVQD (reference sequence). The specimen was peripheral blood, collected on day 0 of AZD1222 vaccination. This sequence originates from an adult in good health. J is TRBJ2-3 and V is TRBV10-1, with TRBD2 identical over 9 bases. The CDR3 loop reads CASSEWRGGMSDTQYF. The CDR3 nucleotides read TGCGCCAGCAGTGAGTGGCGGGGGGGCATGTCCGATACGCAGTATTTT.